This TCR beta chain was found in a study of blood T cell repertoires in COVID-19. In the study overall: Nucleic acid was either cDNA or gDNA, and it came from T cells, B-cell-depleted T cells, or PBMCs.

Under the authors' procedure: Nucleated cell counts were estimated from reference gene primer amplification. Assay used: immunoSEQ multiplex PCR; TCRdb lists only in-frame clones, some missing. That table gives V, J and clone size, and the DNA gave D and trimming. Among approximately 110,000 clones listed, 80% to 95% were seen once. V dropped 3 bases and J dropped 5 bases, with 17 bases sitting between them. CDR1 and CDR2 (germline): SGHRS, YFSETQ. The CDR3 has 15 residues. The TCR was taken from a man aged 50-60 years with COVID-19, enrolled during active disease. Sequenced input: peripheral blood. The rearrangement links TRBV5-1 to TRBJ2-5, with a possible D match to TRBD1 (7 bases). CDR3 in DNA: TGCGCCAGCAGCTCCTCAGGGGGAGGTGGGGAGACCCAGTACTTC. Protein product: CASSSSGGGGETQYF.